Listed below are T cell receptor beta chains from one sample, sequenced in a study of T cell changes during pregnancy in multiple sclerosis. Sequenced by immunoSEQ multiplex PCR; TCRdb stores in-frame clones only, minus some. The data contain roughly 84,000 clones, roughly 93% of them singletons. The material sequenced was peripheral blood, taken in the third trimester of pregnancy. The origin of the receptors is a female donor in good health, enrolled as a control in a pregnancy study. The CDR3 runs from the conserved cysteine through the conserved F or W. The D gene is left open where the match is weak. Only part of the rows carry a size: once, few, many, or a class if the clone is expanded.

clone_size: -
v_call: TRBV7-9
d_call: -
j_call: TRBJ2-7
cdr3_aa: CASTSMGSGSYEQYF
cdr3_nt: TGTGCCAGCACCTCCATGGGCTCTGGTTCCTACGAGCAGTACTTC

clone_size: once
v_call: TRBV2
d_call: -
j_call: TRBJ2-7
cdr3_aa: CASETGSHEQYF
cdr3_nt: TGTGCCAGCGAGACAGGCTCCCACGAGCAGTACTTC

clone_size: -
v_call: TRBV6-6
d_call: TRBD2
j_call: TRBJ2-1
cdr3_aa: CASSYGLADYNEQFF
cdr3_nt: TGTGCCAGCAGTTACGGCCTAGCGGATTACAATGAGCAGTTCTTC

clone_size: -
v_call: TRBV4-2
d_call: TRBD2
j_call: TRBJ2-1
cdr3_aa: CASSSPTLAGVGNEQFF
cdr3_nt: TGTGCCAGCAGCTCTCCGACCTTAGCGGGAGTAGGCAATGAGCAGTTCTTC

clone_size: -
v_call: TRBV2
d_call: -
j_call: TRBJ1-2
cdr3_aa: CASRSSGNYGYTF
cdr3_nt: TGTGCCAGCAGGAGTAGCGGGAACTATGGCTACACCTTC

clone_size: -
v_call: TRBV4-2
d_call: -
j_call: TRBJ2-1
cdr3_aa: CASSQELPTYNEQFF
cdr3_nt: TGTGCCAGCAGCCAAGAACTGCCTACCTACAATGAGCAGTTCTTC

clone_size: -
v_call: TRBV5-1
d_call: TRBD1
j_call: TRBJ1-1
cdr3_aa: CASSLYRDSNTEAFF
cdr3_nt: TGCGCCAGCAGCTTGTACCGGGACAGCAACACTGAAGCTTTCTTT

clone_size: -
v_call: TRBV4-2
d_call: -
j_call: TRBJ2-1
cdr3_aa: CASSQETNYNEQFF
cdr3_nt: TGTGCCAGCAGCCAAGAGACAAACTACAATGAGCAGTTCTTC

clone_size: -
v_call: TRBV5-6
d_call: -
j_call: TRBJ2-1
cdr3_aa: CASSLGQPRRDEQFF
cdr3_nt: TGTGCCAGCAGCTTGGGACAGCCGAGACGGGATGAGCAGTTCTTC

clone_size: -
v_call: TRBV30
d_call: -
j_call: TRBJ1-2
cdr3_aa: CAWGRGMNRNYGYTF
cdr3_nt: TGTGCCTGGGGGCGGGGGATGAATCGTAACTATGGCTACACCTTC

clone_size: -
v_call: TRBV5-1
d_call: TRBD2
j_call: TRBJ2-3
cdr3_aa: CASSTGLAGITDTQYF
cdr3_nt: TGCGCCAGCAGCACGGGACTAGCGGGAATCACAGATACGCAGTATTTT

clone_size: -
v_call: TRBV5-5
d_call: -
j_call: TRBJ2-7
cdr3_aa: CASSLGGSSYEQYF
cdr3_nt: TGTGCCAGCAGCTTGGGAGGGAGTTCCTACGAGCAGTACTTC

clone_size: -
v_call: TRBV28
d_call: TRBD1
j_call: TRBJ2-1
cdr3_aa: CASSLGDRASNNEQFF
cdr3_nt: TGTGCCAGCAGTTTAGGGGACAGGGCCTCAAACAATGAGCAGTTCTTC

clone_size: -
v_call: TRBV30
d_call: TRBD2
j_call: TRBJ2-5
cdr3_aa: CAWSPHSGETQYF
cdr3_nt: TGTGCCTGGAGTCCCCATAGCGGGGAGACCCAGTACTTC

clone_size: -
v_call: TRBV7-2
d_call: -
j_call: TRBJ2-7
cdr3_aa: CASSFLPDFQYEQYF
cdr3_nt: TGTGCCAGCAGCTTTCTCCCCGATTTCCAGTACGAGCAGTACTTC

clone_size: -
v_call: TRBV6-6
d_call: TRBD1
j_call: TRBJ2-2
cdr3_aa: CASSTRTGSNGELFF
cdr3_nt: TGTGCCAGCAGTACTCGGACAGGGTCGAACGGGGAGCTGTTTTTT

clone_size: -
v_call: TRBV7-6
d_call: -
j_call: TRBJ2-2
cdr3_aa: CASREYGELFF
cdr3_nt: TGTGCCAGCAGGGAGTACGGGGAGCTGTTTTTT

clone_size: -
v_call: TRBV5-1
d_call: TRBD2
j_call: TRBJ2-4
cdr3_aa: CASSLGLRENKNIQYF
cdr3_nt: TGCGCCAGCAGCTTGGGACTGCGGGAGAACAAAAACATTCAGTACTTC

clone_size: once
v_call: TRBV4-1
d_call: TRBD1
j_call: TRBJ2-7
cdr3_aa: CASSFRTGGEQYF
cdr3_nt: TGCGCCAGCAGCTTTCGGACAGGGGGCGAGCAGTACTTC

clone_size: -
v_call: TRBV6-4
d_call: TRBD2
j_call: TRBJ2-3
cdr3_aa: CASSDQAGGSADTQYF
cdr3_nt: TGTGCCAGCAGCGACCAGGCGGGAGGGTCTGCAGATACGCAGTATTTT

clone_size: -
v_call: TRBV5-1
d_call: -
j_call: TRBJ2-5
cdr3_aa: CASSLLGGTETQYF
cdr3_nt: TGCGCCAGCAGCTTGTTAGGCGGAACAGAGACCCAGTACTTC

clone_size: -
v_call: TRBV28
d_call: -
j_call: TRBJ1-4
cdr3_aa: CASSLPGQQSNEKLFF
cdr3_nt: TGTGCCAGCAGTTTGCCTGGACAGCAGTCTAATGAAAAACTGTTTTTT

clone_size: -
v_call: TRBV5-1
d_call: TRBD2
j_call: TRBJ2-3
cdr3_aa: CASSPGTSGSTDTQYF
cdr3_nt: TGCGCCAGCAGCCCAGGGACTAGCGGGAGCACAGATACGCAGTATTTT

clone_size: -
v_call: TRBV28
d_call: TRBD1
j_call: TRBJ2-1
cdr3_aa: CATSPGTEPHLQFF
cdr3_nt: TGTGCCACTAGCCCCGGGACAGAACCGCACCTACAGTTCTTC

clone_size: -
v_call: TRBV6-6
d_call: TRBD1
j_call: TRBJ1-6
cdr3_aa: CASSSTGEKGSPLHF
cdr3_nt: TGTGCCAGCAGTTCCACAGGGGAGAAGGGTTCACCCCTCCACTTT

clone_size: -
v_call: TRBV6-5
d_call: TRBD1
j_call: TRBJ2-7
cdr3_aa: CASSKDRTYYEQYF
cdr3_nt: TGTGCCAGCAGTAAGGACAGGACTTACTACGAGCAGTACTTC

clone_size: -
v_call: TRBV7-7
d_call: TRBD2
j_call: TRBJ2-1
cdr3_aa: CASSLGLVNEQFF
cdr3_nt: TGTGCTAGCAGCTTAGGACTAGTAAATGAGCAGTTCTTC

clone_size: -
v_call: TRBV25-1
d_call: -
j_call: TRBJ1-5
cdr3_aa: CASSESAGIQPQHF
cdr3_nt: TGTGCCAGCAGTGAATCAGCAGGGATTCAGCCCCAGCATTTT

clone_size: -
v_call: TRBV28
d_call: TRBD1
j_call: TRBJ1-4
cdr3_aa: CASIPAWGQGNEKLFF
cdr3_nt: TGTGCCAGCATTCCGGCTTGGGGACAGGGTAACGAAAAACTGTTTTTT

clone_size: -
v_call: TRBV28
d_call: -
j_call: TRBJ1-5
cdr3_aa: CASSDTGLATDQPQHF
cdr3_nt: TGTGCCAGCAGTGATACAGGGCTCGCAACCGATCAGCCCCAGCATTTT

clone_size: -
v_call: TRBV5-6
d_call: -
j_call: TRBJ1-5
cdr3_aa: CASSLISEERPQHF
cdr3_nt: TGTGCCAGCAGCTTGATTTCGGAGGAACGGCCCCAGCATTTT

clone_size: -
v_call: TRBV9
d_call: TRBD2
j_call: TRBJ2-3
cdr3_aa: CASSVTSGKDTQYF
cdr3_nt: TGTGCCAGCAGCGTAACTAGCGGGAAGGATACGCAGTATTTT

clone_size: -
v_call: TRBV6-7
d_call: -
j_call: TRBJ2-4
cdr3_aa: CASSYSGNRDIFLLLAKNIQYF
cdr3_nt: TGTGCCAGCAGTTACTCAGGTAATAGAGACATCTTCCTCCTTTTAGCCAAAAACATTCAGTACTTC

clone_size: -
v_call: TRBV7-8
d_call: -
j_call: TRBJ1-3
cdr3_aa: CASSLRHGGRNTIYF
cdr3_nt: TGTGCCAGCAGCCTTCGACACGGGGGTCGAAACACCATATATTTT

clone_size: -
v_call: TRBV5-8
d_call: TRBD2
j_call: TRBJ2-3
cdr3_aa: CASSDGTSDTDTQYF
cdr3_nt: TGTGCCAGCAGCGACGGGACTAGCGACACAGATACGCAGTATTTT

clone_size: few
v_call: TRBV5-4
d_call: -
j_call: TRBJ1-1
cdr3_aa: CASSLRRAGEAFF
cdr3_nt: TGTGCCAGCAGCCTCCGCAGGGCCGGAGAAGCTTTCTTT

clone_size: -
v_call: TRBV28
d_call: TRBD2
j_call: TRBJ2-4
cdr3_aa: CASSLRTSVAKNIQYF
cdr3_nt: TGTGCCAGCAGTTTACGGACTAGCGTCGCCAAAAACATTCAGTACTTC

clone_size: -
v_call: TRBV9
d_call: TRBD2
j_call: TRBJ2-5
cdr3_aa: CASSLEDGLAGRETQYF
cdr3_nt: TGTGCCAGCAGCCTAGAGGATGGGCTAGCGGGAAGAGAGACCCAGTACTTC

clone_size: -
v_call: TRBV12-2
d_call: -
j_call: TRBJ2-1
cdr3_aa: CASRLPLAGGCNEQFF
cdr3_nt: TGTGCAAGTCGCTTACCCTTAGCGGGAGGATGCAATGAGCAGTTCTTC

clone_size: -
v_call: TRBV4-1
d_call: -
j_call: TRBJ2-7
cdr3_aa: CASSQVVSYEQYF
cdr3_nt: TGCGCCAGCAGCCAAGTTGTGAGCTACGAGCAGTACTTC

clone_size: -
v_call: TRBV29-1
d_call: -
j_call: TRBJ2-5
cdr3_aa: CSVEDRGKETQYF
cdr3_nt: TGCAGCGTTGAAGATCGGGGTAAAGAGACCCAGTACTTC

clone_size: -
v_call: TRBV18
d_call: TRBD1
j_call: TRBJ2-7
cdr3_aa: CASSQTGQGSYEQYF
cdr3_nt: TGTGCCAGCTCTCAGACGGGACAGGGGTCCTACGAGCAGTACTTC

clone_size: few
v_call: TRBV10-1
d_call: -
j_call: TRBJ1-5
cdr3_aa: CASSESAREAQGNGRWPQHF
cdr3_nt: TGCGCCAGCAGTGAGTCGGCAAGGGAAGCCCAGGGGAATGGTCGATGGCCCCAGCATTTT

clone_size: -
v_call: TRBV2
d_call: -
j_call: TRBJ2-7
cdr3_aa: CATGDNNYEQYF
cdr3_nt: TGTGCCACTGGGGACAACAACTACGAGCAGTACTTC

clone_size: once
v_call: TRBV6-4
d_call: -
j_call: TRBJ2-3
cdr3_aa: CASSDGGDADTQYF
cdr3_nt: TGTGCCAGCAGTGACGGGGGCGACGCAGATACGCAGTATTTT

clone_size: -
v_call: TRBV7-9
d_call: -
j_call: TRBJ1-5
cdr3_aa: CASSLEGSGEPQHF
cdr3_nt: TGTGCCAGCAGCTTAGAGGGAAGCGGGGAGCCCCAGCATTTT

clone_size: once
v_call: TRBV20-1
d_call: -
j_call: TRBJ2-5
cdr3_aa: CSASLPETQYF
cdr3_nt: TGCAGTGCCTCCCTCCCAGAGACCCAGTACTTC

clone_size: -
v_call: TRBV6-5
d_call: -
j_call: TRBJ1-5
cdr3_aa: CASSRTGTSAQPQHF
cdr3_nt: TGTGCCAGCAGTAGGACCGGGACAAGTGCCCAGCCCCAGCATTTT